This TCR beta chain comes out of a study of T cells after somatic rescue of genetic block. Assay: immunoSEQ multiplex PCR; the TCRdb copy retains only in-frame clones and omits some. The data show some 68,000 clones, approximately 91% seen once. V dropped 7 bases and J dropped 1 base, with 10 bases sitting between them. There are 13 residues in the CDR3. The V gene's germline CDR1 is KGHSH and CDR2 LQKENI. This sequence originates from a man aged 25 to 45. Sequenced: peripheral blood mononuclear cells (PBMCs). The chain employs TRBV18 and TRBJ1-1; D ambiguous. As DNA, the CDR3 is TGTGCCAGCTGCCCGGGCAGGAACACTGAAGCTTTCTTT. Translation: CASCPGRNTEAFF.